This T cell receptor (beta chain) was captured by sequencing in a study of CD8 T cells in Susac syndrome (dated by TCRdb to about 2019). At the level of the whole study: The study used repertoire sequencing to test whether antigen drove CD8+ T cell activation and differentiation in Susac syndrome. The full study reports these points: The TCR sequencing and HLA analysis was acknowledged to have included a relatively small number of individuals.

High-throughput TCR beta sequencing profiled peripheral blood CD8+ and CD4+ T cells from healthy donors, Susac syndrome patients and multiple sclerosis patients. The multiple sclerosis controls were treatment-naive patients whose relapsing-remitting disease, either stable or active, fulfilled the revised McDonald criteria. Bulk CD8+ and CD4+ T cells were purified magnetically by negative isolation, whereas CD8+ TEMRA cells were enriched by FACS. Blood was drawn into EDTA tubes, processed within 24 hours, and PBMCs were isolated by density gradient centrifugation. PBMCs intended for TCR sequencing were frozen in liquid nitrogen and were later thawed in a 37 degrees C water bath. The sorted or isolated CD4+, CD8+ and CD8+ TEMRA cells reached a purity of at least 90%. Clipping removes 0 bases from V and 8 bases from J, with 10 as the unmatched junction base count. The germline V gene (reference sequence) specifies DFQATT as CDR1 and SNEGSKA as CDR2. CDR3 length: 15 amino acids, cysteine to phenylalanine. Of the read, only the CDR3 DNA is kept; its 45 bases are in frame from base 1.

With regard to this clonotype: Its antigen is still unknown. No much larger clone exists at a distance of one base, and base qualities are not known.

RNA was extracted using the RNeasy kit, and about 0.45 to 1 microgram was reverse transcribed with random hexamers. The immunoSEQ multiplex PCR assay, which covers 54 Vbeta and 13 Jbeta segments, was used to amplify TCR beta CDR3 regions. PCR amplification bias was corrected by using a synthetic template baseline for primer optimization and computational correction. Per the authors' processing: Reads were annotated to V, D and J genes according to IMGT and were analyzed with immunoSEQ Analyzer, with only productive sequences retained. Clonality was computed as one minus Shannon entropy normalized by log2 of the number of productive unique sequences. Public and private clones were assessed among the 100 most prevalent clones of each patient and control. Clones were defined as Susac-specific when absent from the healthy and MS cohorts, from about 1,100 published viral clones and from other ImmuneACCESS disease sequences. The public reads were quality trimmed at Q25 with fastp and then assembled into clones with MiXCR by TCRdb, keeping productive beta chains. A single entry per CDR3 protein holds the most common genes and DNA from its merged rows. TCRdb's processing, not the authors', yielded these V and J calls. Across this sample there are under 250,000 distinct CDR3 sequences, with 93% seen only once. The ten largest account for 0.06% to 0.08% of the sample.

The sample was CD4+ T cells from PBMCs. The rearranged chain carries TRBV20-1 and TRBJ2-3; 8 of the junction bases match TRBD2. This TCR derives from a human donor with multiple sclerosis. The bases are TGCAGTGCTAGAGATCCCGGGAGGGCCCCCGGTACGCAGTATTTT. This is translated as CSARDPGRAPGTQYF.